This is a list of T cell receptor beta chains from one sample in a study of blood T cells in healthy people across ages. Using its own MiXCR run on the 5' RACE reads, TCRdb lists one record per CDR3 protein. The top ten hold 28% of the sample, which has roughly 860,000 distinct CDR3 sequences, 55% to 65% seen once. The sequenced material came from blood. The receptors here all came from a man aged 30 to 45 in good health. Both conserved end residues are part of each CDR3. A D gene is named only where the DNA matches it firmly. Size is stated for part of the rows, as once, few or many counts, or as a class when the clone is expanded.

v_gene,j_gene,d_gene,abundance,CDR3nt,CDR3aa
TRBV28,TRBJ2-7,.,.,TGTGCCAGCAGCAGTCGACACGAGCAGTACTTC,CASSSRHEQYF
TRBV6-6,TRBJ2-1,TRBD2,once,TGTGCCAGCAGTTATTTAATGGCGGGGGGTTCGAATGAGCAGTTCTTC,CASSYLMAGGSNEQFF
TRBV20-1,TRBJ1-2,TRBD1,.,TGCAGTGCCCAGGTCGACAGGGCATATGGCTACACCTTC,CSAQVDRAYGYTF
TRBV28,TRBJ2-1,.,.,TGTGCCAGCAGATCCAGAGGGGGGGGTGAGCAGTTCTTC,CASRSRGGGEQFF
TRBV9,TRBJ2-7,.,.,TGTGCCAGCAGCGTAGAGGACCTAGCCTACGAGCAGTACTTC,CASSVEDLAYEQYF
TRBV28,TRBJ2-4,.,.,TGTGCCAGCAGTGTATTGCGGGTTGACATTCAGTACTTC,CASSVLRVDIQYF
TRBV6-5,TRBJ1-2,TRBD1,.,TGTGCCAGCAGTTTAACCGGGACAGAGCGCTATGGCTACACCTTC,CASSLTGTERYGYTF
TRBV4-2,TRBJ2-1,.,.,TGTGCCAGCAGCCAAGACGGGCCCAATCGGAACAATGAGCAGTTCTTC,CASSQDGPNRNNEQFF
TRBV7-9,TRBJ2-7,.,once,TGTGCCAGCTTCAGTCTGGCAGGGGATGAGTCCTACGAGCAGTACTTC,CASFSLAGDESYEQYF
TRBV9,TRBJ2-1,TRBD2,.,TGTGCCAGCAGCGGTAGCGGGGGGCCCATCAATGAGCAGTTCTTC,CASSGSGGPINEQFF
TRBV12-3/TRBV12-4,TRBJ1-4,TRBD1,many,TGTGCCAGCAGTACAGGGGTTGGGGATGAAAAACTGTTTTTT,CASSTGVGDEKLFF
TRBV15,TRBJ2-3,TRBD2,.,TGTGCCACCAGCAGTGTATCTAGCGGGGAAAGGGATACGCAGTATTTT,CATSSVSSGERDTQYF
TRBV20-1,TRBJ2-1,.,.,TGCAGTGCTGCCGGGGGGCTCTACAATGAGCAGTTCTTC,CSAAGGLYNEQFF
TRBV4-2,TRBJ1-1,.,.,TGTGCCAGCATCCGGGACACCGGGTCCCCGAACACTGAAGCTTTCTTT,CASIRDTGSPNTEAFF
TRBV6-5,TRBJ2-7,.,few,TGTGCCAGCACAAGGGGACACGAGCAGTACTTC,CASTRGHEQYF
TRBV29-1,TRBJ2-7,.,few,TGCAGCGTTGCGGGTGGGGGATCCTACGAGCAGTACTTC,CSVAGGGSYEQYF
TRBV20-1,TRBJ1-3,.,.,TGCAGTGCTACAGGCCGACAGAGACACTCTGGAAACACCATATATTTT,CSATGRQRHSGNTIYF
TRBV4-3,TRBJ2-3,.,.,TGCGCCAGCAGCTCGACGGGGAGTCTCACAGATACGCAGTATTTT,CASSSTGSLTDTQYF
TRBV13,TRBJ1-6,.,.,TGTGCCAGCAGCCTCTGGAGAGATAGCGCTGGTTCACCCCTCCACTTT,CASSLWRDSAGSPLHF
TRBV10-3,TRBJ2-4,.,few,TGTGCCATCAGTGAACAGAAAGACATTCAGTACTTC,CAISEQKDIQYF
TRBV2,TRBJ2-1,.,.,TGTGCCAGCAAGAACGGACCAGCAGGCTCCTACGAGCAGTTCTTC,CASKNGPAGSYEQFF
TRBV24-1,TRBJ2-7,.,.,TGTGCCACCAGTGATCGAGCACGGGGCGGTTCCTACGAGCAGTACTTC,CATSDRARGGSYEQYF
TRBV7-6,TRBJ1-1,.,.,TGTGCCAGCAGCGCTTACCCTGGGCAAGTCGGTGAAGCTTTCTTT,CASSAYPGQVGEAFF
TRBV28,TRBJ2-5,TRBD2,.,TGTGCCAGCAGTTTTGGCGGGGGGCGAGGGGAGACCCAGTACTTC,CASSFGGGRGETQYF
TRBV20-1,TRBJ2-5,.,.,TGCAGTGCTTATGTGACTGCACGGGAGACCCAGTACTTC,CSAYVTARETQYF
TRBV9,TRBJ1-5,TRBD1,.,TGTGCCAGCAGCGTCGGGACAGACCTTAGCAATCAGCCCCAGCATTTT,CASSVGTDLSNQPQHF
TRBV27,TRBJ2-7,TRBD2,few,TGTGCCAGCAGTCCCCTAGCGGGGGTGGGCGAGCAGTACTTC,CASSPLAGVGEQYF
TRBV4-3,TRBJ2-7,.,.,TGCGCCAGCAGCCCGAGAAGCAGCCTGTATACCTACGAGCAGTACTTC,CASSPRSSLYTYEQYF
TRBV28,TRBJ1-2,.,.,TGTGCCAGCAGTCAAGGGGTTCACTATGGCTACACCTTC,CASSQGVHYGYTF
TRBV29-1,TRBJ1-2,.,few,TGCAGCGTTGAAGTGTCTGGGGGTAGCTATGGCTACACCTTC,CSVEVSGGSYGYTF
TRBV14,TRBJ2-3,.,.,TGTGCCAGCGAGGCATTAGCAGGGGACGCAGATACGCAGTATTTT,CASEALAGDADTQYF
TRBV7-2,TRBJ1-2,.,few,TGTGCCAGCAGCCGAGAACCCGGCTGGCTAGATTATGGCTACACCTTC,CASSREPGWLDYGYTF
TRBV20-1,TRBJ2-7,.,.,TGCAGTCCCAGACTAGGCCGCTACGAGCAGTACTTC,CSPRLGRYEQYF
TRBV18,TRBJ1-4,TRBD1,.,TGTGCCAGCTCACCGCGACAGGGAGGGAATGAAAAACTGTTTTTT,CASSPRQGGNEKLFF
TRBV3-1,TRBJ1-5,.,.,TGTGCCAGCAGCCAAGAGTTGGGCGATCAGCCCCAGCATTTT,CASSQELGDQPQHF
TRBV7-2,TRBJ2-3,.,few,TGTGCCAGCAGCCCCCGGTTGATTAGGAACACAGATACGCAGTATTTT,CASSPRLIRNTDTQYF
TRBV4-1,TRBJ2-5,.,.,TGCGCCAGCAGCCAGATCAGGGGAGAGACCCAGTACTTC,CASSQIRGETQYF
TRBV6-5,TRBJ1-5,TRBD1,.,TGTGCCAGCAGTTGCTCGGGACAGGGCTTGAATCAGCCCCAGCATTTT,CASSCSGQGLNQPQHF
TRBV2,TRBJ2-7,.,many,TGTGCCAGCAGTGCCTACGAGCAGTACTTC,CASSAYEQYF
TRBV9,TRBJ1-5,TRBD1,.,TGTGCCAGCAGCCTCGGGACAGGGGATAATCAGCCCCAGCATTTT,CASSLGTGDNQPQHF
TRBV28,TRBJ2-3,.,.,TGTGCCAGCAGTTTCACCCTCCGGGGGAGCACAGATACGCAGTATTTT,CASSFTLRGSTDTQYF
TRBV7-2,TRBJ2-7,.,few,TGTGCCAGCAGCTCAAACAGGGCCGGGCAGTACTTC,CASSSNRAGQYF
TRBV7-8,TRBJ2-7,.,.,TGTGCCAGCAGCGCCTCAGGGGTCTTGAACTCCTACGAGCAGTACTTC,CASSASGVLNSYEQYF
TRBV29-1,TRBJ2-7,.,few,TGCAGCGTCGGAGTTCCGAGCTCCTACGAGCAGTACTTC,CSVGVPSSYEQYF
TRBV15,TRBJ2-5,.,.,TGTGCCACCAGCAGAGATTATCGGAAGGCCGAAGAGACCCAGTACTTC,CATSRDYRKAEETQYF
TRBV4-2,TRBJ1-1,.,.,TGTGCCAGTAGTCAAGATTCGGCGGCTTTCTTT,CASSQDSAAFF
TRBV28,TRBJ2-7,TRBD1,.,TGTGCCAGCGGGACAACAGGGGTCGGGAACGAGCAGTACTTC,CASGTTGVGNEQYF
TRBV7-9,TRBJ2-3,.,once,TGTGCCAGCAGCCCGAAGACGTCTCCCACAGATACGCAGTATTTT,CASSPKTSPTDTQYF
TRBV29-1,TRBJ2-2,.,.,TGCAGCGTTGAATTATTTAAGGGGACCGGGGAGCTGTTTTTT,CSVELFKGTGELFF
TRBV7-2,TRBJ1-4,TRBD1,.,TGTGCCAGCAGCGACCTGACAGGGGTTAGTGAAAAACTGTTTTTT,CASSDLTGVSEKLFF
TRBV5-6,TRBJ1-2,.,.,TGTGCCAGCAGCCCGACCGGGTTCAGGGGCTACACCTTC,CASSPTGFRGYTF
TRBV7-2,TRBJ2-2,TRBD2,.,TGTGCCAGCAGCTTAGCGGGTCGGGCTAGCGGGGGGCCCGGGGAGCTGTTTTTT,CASSLAGRASGGPGELFF
TRBV20-1,TRBJ2-1,.,.,TGCAGTGCTAGACTCCCGCCCGAGAGGAGCTCCTACAATGAGCAGTTCTTC,CSARLPPERSSYNEQFF